This TCR beta chain was obtained from a study of human T cells and chemical hapten exposure. Study-level results: Significantly greater numbers of large CDR3 similarity clusters came from expanded TCRs than from controls. Donors had alopecia, so their immune response may differ from healthy people's. Counts of TCRs above 1 in 1000 frequency stayed unchanged with DPC sensitization.

V was shortened by 5 bases and J by 4 bases, with 15 bases between the two germline ends. Germline V gives CDR1 MDHEN, CDR2 SYDVKM. The CDR3 length is 14 residues. The time point was: pre-sensitization, week 0. Treatment noted: therapeutic diphenylcyclopropenone sensitization with weekly scalp DPC. The library put unique molecular identifiers onto individual cDNA molecules. TCRdb re-derived calls from the RACE reads in MiXCR, one entry per CDR3 protein. This sample yields 85,000 to 130,000 distinct CDR3 sequences, of which roughly 12% are seen a single time; around 1.6% belongs to the top ten. Regarding this clonotype: Its matching antigen is unknown.

V usage is TRBV28 and J usage is TRBJ2-7, with a possible D match to TRBD2 (6 bases). This TCR was recovered from a woman aged 45-65 years with alopecia areata. Some clones in this sample may be carry-over from other donors' samples. The source material was whole blood, sampled in connection with sensitization to the hapten diphenylcyclopropenone (DPC). CDR3 loop: CASSQTRGGYEQYF. The CDR3 nucleotides are TGTGCCAGCAGTCAGACTAGGGGTGGTTACGAGCAGTACTTC.